Following are 6 T cell receptor beta chains from one sample sequenced in a study of blood T cell repertoires in COVID-19. Profiled with immunoSEQ multiplex PCR; TCRdb holds only in-frame clones, not every one. The table includes about 220,000 clones, 84% detected once. Material for sequencing was PBMCs or T cells enriched from blood (not recorded which). These receptors were taken from a woman aged 40 to 50 who had recovered from COVID-19.

The V call is TRBV4-2, the J call TRBJ1-5; no reliable D call. This CDR3 comprises 15 residues. Germline V gene sequence: CDR1 LGHNA, CDR2 YNFKEQ. V was clipped by 0 bases and J by 1 base, with 7 bases between them. DNA for the CDR3: TGTGCCAGCAGCCAAGAGGCCTTGAGCAATCAGCCCCAGCATTTT. This translates into CASSQEALSNQPQHF.

The CDR3 reads CASSRGTSGNTGELFF. CDR3 nucleotide sequence: TGCGCCAGCAGCCGCGGGACTAGCGGTAACACCGGGGAGCTGTTTTTT. The rearrangement joins TRBV5-1 to TRBJ2-2; 11 bases line up with TRBD2. This CDR3 contains 16 residues. The V gene's germline CDR1 is SGHRS and CDR2 YFSETQ. The V gene end was trimmed by 4 bases and the J gene end by 2 bases; junction bases not matched to a gene: 4.

This rearrangement joins TRBV30 to TRBJ2-6; 8 bases align to TRBD1. Germline CDR1 and CDR2: GTSNPN and SVGIG (reference sequence). The CDR3 spans 14 residues. J lost 4 bases, V lost 5 bases, and 4 bases had no gene match. CDR3 nucleotide sequence: TGTGCCTGGTCCAGGGGGCTCGGGGCCAACGTCCTGACTTTC. This codes for CAWSRGLGANVLTF.

The table lists this clone with a count of one. The rearrangement joins TRBV24-1 to TRBJ2-7; 7 nucleotides agree with TRBD1. The CDR3 totals 15 residues. Germline trimming cut 3 bases from V and 2 bases from J; bases unmatched to any gene: 6. CDR1 KGHDR and CDR2 SFDVKD come from the germline V gene. CDR3 DNA: TGTGCCACCAGTGATCCGAGGGGACAGCCCTACGAGCAGTACTTC. It specifies CATSDPRGQPYEQYF.

The chain carries TRBV27 and TRBJ2-5, with D perhaps TRBD1 (5 bases). Germline CDR1 reads MNHEY; CDR2 reads SMNVEV (reference sequence). The V and J ends lost 5 bases and 7 bases respectively, with 17 bases between them. This CDR3 has 14 residues. The CDR3 region is CASSEDGPQGTQYF. In DNA, the CDR3 is TGTGCCAGCAGTGAAGATGGCCCCCAGGGGACCCAGTACTTC.

The chain carries TRBV6-5 and TRBJ1-6; D is possibly TRBD1 (5 bases). V was trimmed by 10 bases and J by 7 bases, leaving 14 bases between them. There are 13 residues in the CDR3. Germline CDR1 MNHEY, CDR2 SVGAGI. CDR3 DNA sequence: TGTGCCACCGCGGGGGTAAGGAATTCACCCCTCCACTTT. Translated, it gives CATAGVRNSPLHF.